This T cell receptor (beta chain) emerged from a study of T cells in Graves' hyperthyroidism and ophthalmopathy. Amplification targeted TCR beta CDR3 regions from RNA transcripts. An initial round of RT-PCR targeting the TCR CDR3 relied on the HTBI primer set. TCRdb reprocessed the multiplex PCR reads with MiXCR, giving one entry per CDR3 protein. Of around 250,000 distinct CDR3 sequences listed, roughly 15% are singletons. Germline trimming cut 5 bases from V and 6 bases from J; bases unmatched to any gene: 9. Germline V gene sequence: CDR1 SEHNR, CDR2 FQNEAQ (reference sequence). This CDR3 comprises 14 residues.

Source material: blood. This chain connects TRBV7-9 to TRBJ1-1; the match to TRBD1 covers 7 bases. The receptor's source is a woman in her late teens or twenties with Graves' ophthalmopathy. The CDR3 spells CASSLDRVGAEAFF. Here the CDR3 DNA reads TGTGCCAGCAGCCTCGACAGGGTGGGGGCTGAAGCTTTCTTT.